This T cell receptor (beta chain) was captured by sequencing in a study of blood T cells in healthy people across ages. This clonotype was counted once. For the second PCR, which ran for roughly 7 to 11 cycles, a sample-barcoded 5' primer and a J-beta primer mix were used. Each single sample gave us at least 2.5 million CDR3-containing paired-end reads. Via MiXCR, TCRdb re-called the 5' RACE reads, giving one row per CDR3 protein. The top ten clones hold around 9.2% of a sample with around 700,000 distinct CDR3 sequences, approximately 25% of them seen once. Looked up from germline, CDR1 is SGHTA and CDR2 is FQGTGA. V was pared by 5 bases and J by 8 bases, with 5 bases of the junction left unmatched. This CDR3 contains 14 residues. This sample also belongs to another study, concerning T cells of mothers and their children. That investigation notes: Related mother-child pairs shared marginally more repertoire than unrelated pairs, though not significantly.

Specimen: blood. The sequence was collected from a boy aged 10-17 years in good health. The chain links TRBV7-3 to TRBJ2-1; TRBD2 matches 11 bases. The CDR3 region has the DNA TGTGCCAGCAGCCTTAGCGGGGGGGCCTATGAGCAGTTCTTC. Translating it yields CASSLSGGAYEQFF.